The present T cell receptor (beta chain) was sequenced within a study of glioma-infiltrating T cells after dendritic cell vaccination (TCRdb year 2016). Background on the whole study: The cohort comprised 15 glioblastoma patients from Phase I and II dendritic cell vaccination trials, 9 newly diagnosed and 6 with recurrent disease. Between the early 2000s and the early 2010s, the patients were given dendritic cell vaccination pulsed with autologous tumor lysate. The vaccine consisted of monocyte-derived dendritic cells cultured about 7 days with IL-4 and GM-CSF, then pulsed overnight with autologous tumor lysate. Each patient got three intradermal injections of the dendritic cell vaccine, spaced at biweekly intervals, in the arm below the axilla. Tumor-infiltrating lymphocyte content was quantified and tumor and blood repertoires were compared in dendritic cell-vaccinated glioblastoma patients by deep sequencing of TCR beta CDR3 regions. TCR sequencing metrics, including TIL content and tumor-blood repertoire overlap, were correlated with survival after dendritic cell vaccination. The paper's findings and limits, for the study overall: TCR clonality showed no direct relationship with survival, which suggests that a diverse polyclonal response may be important. The cohort was small and heterogeneous, with few patients having full blood and tumor sets and even fewer initial-recurrent tumor pairs. After dendritic cell vaccination, a higher estimated pretreatment TIL content predicted longer time to progression and overall survival. The three-group TCR overlap response model was characterized as speculative, and prospective validation of the model was stated to be required.

As for this clone: There is no known antigen for this receptor. There are no base qualities to consult, and no much larger clone falls within one base.

Using the immunoSEQ assay, TCRB CDR3 regions were amplified from roughly 2.2 micrograms of genomic DNA, or from all available DNA when less than that was on hand. Multiplex PCR used 60 forward primers for TCR V beta segments and 13 reverse primers for J beta segments. To estimate the number of reads per starting template, synthetic control templates were added to each sample at limiting dilution. Sequencing produced 87 bp reads on the Illumina HiSeq System. On the study's bioinformatics: PCR and sequencing errors were removed by a nearest neighbor algorithm that merged closely related sequences. TCR overlap was measured as the percentage of unique tumor TCR beta sequences also present in the same patient's peripheral blood. TCRdb carries this immuneACCESS record with in-frame sequences only. Its versions omit some clonotypes, under half of them owing to an unresolved V gene in the studies checked, with the rest unexplained. The V and J calls and clone size were taken over from that table, and D and trimming were inferred from the DNA. Within this sample are more than 85,000 clones, with around 87% of them counted one time only. Over 2.5% of the sample goes to the ten largest clones.

The label giving this sample's time point can be read as: after dendritic cell vaccination, including at tumor progression/relapse. Patients were selected on the basis of adequate residual fresh-frozen tumor tissue and more than two years of available survival data. None of the glioblastoma patients carried an isocitrate dehydrogenase mutation, although molecular status otherwise varied. PBMC were collected before vaccination, two weeks after the third vaccination, and at tumor progression when it occurred. Genomic DNA was extracted with the Qiagen DNeasy Blood extraction Kit. As encoded in the germline V gene (reference sequence), CDR1 is LNHDA while CDR2 is SQIVND. The cysteine opens and the phenylalanine closes a CDR3 of 15 amino acids. The DNA shown is the 45-base CDR3, in frame from base 1. Trimming takes 4 bases from V and 6 bases from J, and the germline ends sit 18 bases apart.

Recombination connected TRBV19 to TRBJ1-1; tentative D gene TRBD1, with 5 bases matching. This specimen was blood, taken after dendritic cell vaccination. The clonotype originates from a human donor with glioblastoma. CDR3 sequence: CASSNLTGTLSEAFF. The DNA reads as follows: TGTGCCAGTAGTAACCTTACGGGGACTCTCTCTGAAGCTTTCTTT.